Following are 25 T cell receptor beta chains from one sample sequenced in a study of T-cell reconstitution after alpha-beta-depleted transplantation in children. Preparation of the TCRbeta library used unique molecular identifiers. Each CDR3 protein is one row after TCRdb ran MiXCR on the PCR reads. The table lists about 120,000 distinct CDR3 sequences, 10% of them singletons. Specimen: PBMCs from the stem cell graft donor, collected from the stem cell graft. These receptors all stem from a human donor who donated a stem cell graft to a child with acute lymphoblastic leukemia.

This clonotype occurred many times. V is TRBV5-1 and J is TRBJ2-2, with D possibly being TRBD1 (5 bases). Germline-derived CDR1 and CDR2 are SGHRS and YFSETQ. There are 14 residues in the CDR3. V dropped 4 bases and J dropped 4 bases, with 11 bases sitting between them. CDR3: CASSRDSSTGELFF. The CDR3 DNA reads as TGCGCCAGCAGCCGTGACAGCTCCACCGGGGAGCTGTTTTTT.

There are many counts of this clonotype. CDR3 in amino acids: CASSGAGRVGVTDTQYF. The CDR3, as DNA: TGTGCCAGCAGCGGAGCGGGACGGGTCGGGGTTACAGATACGCAGTATTTT. The chain joins TRBV9 to TRBJ2-3; 7 bases agree with TRBD2. The germline V gene has CDR1 SGDLS and CDR2 YYNGEE. The CDR3 has 17 amino acids. Trimming cost V 3 bases and J 3 bases; bases outside gene matches: 13. The variable domain in full, with the rest retrieved from reference TRBV9 and TRBJ2-3, is DSGVTQTPKHLITATGQRVTLRCSPRSGDLSVYWYQQSLDQGLQFLIQYYNGEERAKGNILERFSAQQFPDLHSELNLSSLELGDSALYFCASSGAGRVGVTDTQYFGPGTRLTVL.

At least ten counts were recorded for this clonotype. The gene calls are TRBV20-1 and TRBJ1-3, with a possible D match to TRBD1 (6 bases). Per germline, CDR1 DFQATT and CDR2 SNEGSKA (reference sequence). Trimming removed 6 bases at V and 0 bases at J, with 21 bases between. The CDR3 has 17 residues. The CDR3 DNA reads TGCAGTGCCAACAACAATTTACCGGACAGCTCTGGAAACACCATATATTTT. It encodes CSANNNLPDSSGNTIYF.

This clonotype was counted ten times or more. The chain combines TRBV29-1 with TRBJ1-1, with D perhaps TRBD1 (6 bases). The CDR3 covers 13 residues. Trimming removed 4 bases from V and 5 bases from J, with 14 bases in between. CDR1 SQVTM and CDR2 ANQGSEA come from the germline V gene. CDR3 nucleotide sequence: TGCAGCGTTGTTTGGGGGCGCGGAACTGAAGCTTTCTTT. Translation gives CSVVWGRGTEAFF.

This clonotype came up many times. The genes are TRBV7-2 and TRBJ1-5; D is ambiguous. Germline V gene lookup returns CDR1 SGHTA and CDR2 FQGNSA. V lost 0 bases and J 0 bases, leaving 6 bases between the germline ends. The CDR3 loop spans 15 amino acids. The CDR3 region is CASSLAQNSNQPQHF. CDR3 nucleotides: TGTGCCAGCAGCTTAGCCCAGAATAGCAATCAGCCCCAGCATTTT.

This clonotype was picked up many times. This chain uses TRBV3-1 with TRBJ1-4; tentatively, D is TRBD1 (6 bases). Trimming pared 0 bases from V and 5 bases from J, leaving 22 bases between. The germline CDR1 and CDR2 sequences are LGHDT and YNNKEL (reference sequence). The length of the CDR3 is 19 residues. The CDR3 reads CASSQERGGTSYKNEKLFF. The CDR3, as DNA: TGTGCCAGCAGCCAAGAAAGAGGGGGGACATCTTACAAGAATGAAAAACTGTTTTTT.

This clonotype was seen at least ten times. The chain carries TRBV6-2 or TRBV6-3 and TRBJ1-1; the D is unclear. The CDR3 is 12 amino acids. The V gene's germline CDR1 is MNHEY and CDR2 SVGEGT. Deletions cut 0 bases from V and 7 bases from J, with 6 bases between. CDR3 sequence (DNA): TGTGCCAGCAGTTACTCCCTGCGTGAAGCTTTCTTT. Amino acid sequence: CASSYSLREAFF.

This clonotype occurred many times. The chain joins TRBV3-1 to TRBJ2-3; no definite D call. The germline V gene has CDR1 LGHDT and CDR2 YNNKEL (reference sequence). Trimming took off 3 bases at V and 2 bases at J, with 12 bases between the two ends. CDR3 length equals 15 residues. Here the CDR3 DNA reads TGTGCCAGCAGCCAGATCAGGAACAACACAGATACGCAGTATTTT. Residues: CASSQIRNNTDTQYF.

In its sample, this clonotype was seen many times. The chain carries TRBV27 and TRBJ2-5; TRBD1 matches 10 bases. CDR3 length: 16 residues. The V gene end was trimmed by 5 bases and the J gene end by 5 bases; junction bases not matched to a gene: 11. Germline assignment: CDR1 MNHEY and CDR2 SMNVEV (reference sequence). The CDR3 is CASSPGTGAATETQYF. CDR3 sequence (DNA): TGTGCCAGCAGTCCCGGGACAGGGGCCGCAACGGAGACCCAGTACTTC.

There are many counts of this clonotype. The rearrangement uses TRBV20-1 and TRBJ1-2, with D possibly being TRBD1 (5 bases). The CDR3 contains 14 residues. V lost 1 base, J lost 8 bases, and 17 bases lay in between. CDR1 DFQATT and CDR2 SNEGSKA come from the germline V gene (reference sequence). This chain's CDR3 is CSARGRQGMGGYTF. DNA of the CDR3: TGCAGTGCTAGAGGAAGGCAGGGAATGGGCGGCTACACCTTC.

This clonotype was found many times. The chain uses TRBV9 and TRBJ2-5; D call uncertain. V dropped 1 base and J dropped 5 bases, with 12 bases sitting between them. The CDR3 runs to 14 residues. The germline CDR1 and CDR2 sequences are SGDLS and YYNGEE. CDR3 DNA sequence: TGTGCCAGCAGCGTAAGCGTGGCCAGGGAGACCCAGTACTTC. Translated: CASSVSVARETQYF.

This clonotype was counted ten times or more. V is TRBV5-1 and J is TRBJ2-1, with 8 bases fitting TRBD2. CDR1 and CDR2 (germline): SGHRS, YFSETQ. V dropped 3 bases and J dropped 8; count of bases not matched to a gene: 4. The CDR3 totals 13 residues. CDR3 nucleotides: TGCGCCAGCAGCTCCGGGACTAGTGATGAGCAGTTCTTC. Its translation: CASSSGTSDEQFF.

This clonotype was observed many times. The chain has TRBV4-1 and TRBJ2-1, with D perhaps TRBD1 (5 bases). The CDR3 spans 15 residues. V was cut by 3 bases and J by 0 bases, with 9 bases left in between. The germline gives CDR1 MGHRA, CDR2 YSYEKL. In DNA form, the CDR3 reads TGCGCCAGCAGCCACAGGGAAAGCTCCTACAATGAGCAGTTCTTC. This gives the protein CASSHRESSYNEQFF.

The table lists this clonotype with many counts. V gene TRBV5-1 combines with J gene TRBJ1-6; D call uncertain. Germline CDR1 is SGHRS and CDR2 is YFSETQ. V was clipped by 4 bases and J by 0 bases, with 5 bases between them. The CDR3 covers 14 residues. CDR3 residues: CASSVDSYNSPLHF. The CDR3 nucleotides read TGCGCCAGCAGCGTCGACTCCTATAATTCACCCCTCCACTTT.

This clonotype was found many times. The chain recombines TRBV5-5 with TRBJ1-5, with 8 bases aligning to TRBD1. After removal of 0 bases from V and 4 bases from J, the junction contained 3 bases not matched to a gene. Germline lookup yields CDR1 SGHKS and CDR2 YYEKEE (reference sequence). The CDR3 totals 15 residues. The CDR3 sequence is CASSLDRGRNQPQHF. The CDR3 region has the DNA TGTGCCAGCAGCTTGGACAGGGGGAGAAATCAGCCCCAGCATTTT.

This clonotype has at least ten counts. V is TRBV12-3 or TRBV12-4 and J is TRBJ2-7, with D unclear. Trimming removed 3 bases at V and 2 bases at J, with 11 bases between. The CDR3 is 14 residues long. The CDR3, as DNA: TGTGCCAGCAGTTTGGCTGGGGTCGCCTACGAGCAGTACTTC. The encoded protein is CASSLAGVAYEQYF.

This clonotype came up many times. The rearrangement uses TRBV19 and TRBJ2-1; TRBD2 matches at 8 bases. Germline CDR1 LNHDA, CDR2 SQIVND (reference sequence). V lost 8 bases, J lost 2 bases, and 8 bases stayed unmatched. The CDR3 consists of 15 residues. CDR3 DNA: TGTGCCAGTGGACCGGGACTAGGGGCCTACAATGAGCAGTTCTTC. This gives the protein CASGPGLGAYNEQFF.

This clonotype has a count of ten or more. The V call is TRBV20-1, the J call TRBJ2-2; 9 nucleotides align to TRBD2. This CDR3 has 13 amino acids. V lost 5 bases to trimming and J lost 10 bases; unmatched junction nucleotides: 8. CDR1 and CDR2 from the germline V gene are DFQATT and SNEGSKA (reference sequence). CDR3 in DNA: TGCAGTGCTCATAGCGGGAGAAAAGCGGAGCTGTTTTTT. This gives the protein CSAHSGRKAELFF.

The sample holds many counts of this clonotype. This chain connects TRBV11-2 to TRBJ2-1; 7 nucleotides match TRBD2. The CDR3 consists of 14 residues. The V gene end was trimmed by 3 bases and the J gene end by 8 bases; junction bases not matched to a gene: 7. The germline gives CDR1 SGHAT, CDR2 FQNNGV. The CDR3 sequence: CASSFKTSLDEQFF. CDR3 DNA sequence: TGTGCCAGCAGCTTCAAGACTAGCCTCGATGAGCAGTTCTTC.

This clonotype was counted ten times or more. The gene calls are TRBV5-6 and TRBJ1-5; possibly TRBD1 for D (6 bases). CDR1 and CDR2 (germline): SGHDT, YYEEEE. The V end was cut by 0 bases, the J end by 6 bases, with 13 bases between. CDR3 length: 15 amino acids. The CDR3 sequence is CASSLAPGAGQPQHF. CDR3 bases: TGTGCCAGCAGCTTGGCGCCAGGGGCGGGTCAGCCCCAGCATTTT.

This clonotype was seen more than once but under ten times. The chain joins TRBV18 to TRBJ2-1, with TRBD2 matching 8 bases. CDR1 is KGHSH and CDR2 is LQKENI in the germline V gene. V dropped 1 base and J dropped 7; count of bases not matched to a gene: 6. The CDR3 length is 15 residues. The DNA for the CDR3 is TGTGCCAGCTCACCACTCCGGGAGGGGCGGAATGAGCAGTTCTTC. It specifies CASSPLREGRNEQFF. Drawing the rest from reference TRBV18 and TRBJ2-1, the complete variable domain is NAGVMQNPRHLVRRRGQEARLRCSPMKGHSHVYWYRQLPEEGLKFMVYLQKENIIDESGMPKERFSAEFPKEGPSILRIQQVVRGDSAAYFCASSPLREGRNEQFFGPGTRLTVL.

This clonotype was observed at least ten times. The junction shows a germline mismatch at one end, possibly a read error. The chain has TRBV3-1 and TRBJ2-2, with TRBD2 matching 12 bases. CDR3 length equals 20 residues. The germline gives CDR1 LGHDT, CDR2 YNNKEL (reference sequence). The CDR3 sequence is CASRQGPSGLAGLRIGELFF. CDR3 DNA: TGTGCCAGCAGACAAGGCCCCTCGGGACTAGCGGGTCTAAGGATCGGGGAGCTGTTTTTT.

This clonotype has at least ten counts. The chain carries TRBV7-2 and TRBJ1-6; 9 positions agree with TRBD1. Germline V gene data show CDR1 as SGHTA and CDR2 as FQGNSA. This CDR3 has 16 amino acids. V trimming: 2 bases; J trimming: 3 bases; junction bases outside the gene matches: 2. The CDR3 spells CASSLRGQGYNSPLHF. The CDR3, as DNA: TGTGCCAGCAGCTTAAGGGGACAGGGCTATAATTCACCCCTCCACTTT.

This clonotype showed up many times. CDR3 loop: CASSWGGVETQYF. The CDR3 DNA sequence: TGTGCCAGCAGCTGGGGTGGGGTCGAGACCCAGTACTTC. The V gene is TRBV5-5, the J gene TRBJ2-5, with D uncertain. Trimming stripped 3 bases from V and 5 bases from J, with 11 bases between. CDR1 and CDR2 (germline): SGHKS, YYEKEE (reference sequence). CDR3 length: 13 amino acids.

The table lists this clonotype with many counts. The CDR3 is CASSPKDTIYF. CDR3 sequence (DNA): TGTGCCAGCTCCCCAAAGGACACCATATATTTT. This chain uses TRBV18 with TRBJ1-3; D ambiguous. V lost 6 bases, J lost 8 bases, and 8 bases lay in between. The CDR3 is 11 amino acids. Germline V gene lookup returns CDR1 KGHSH and CDR2 LQKENI.